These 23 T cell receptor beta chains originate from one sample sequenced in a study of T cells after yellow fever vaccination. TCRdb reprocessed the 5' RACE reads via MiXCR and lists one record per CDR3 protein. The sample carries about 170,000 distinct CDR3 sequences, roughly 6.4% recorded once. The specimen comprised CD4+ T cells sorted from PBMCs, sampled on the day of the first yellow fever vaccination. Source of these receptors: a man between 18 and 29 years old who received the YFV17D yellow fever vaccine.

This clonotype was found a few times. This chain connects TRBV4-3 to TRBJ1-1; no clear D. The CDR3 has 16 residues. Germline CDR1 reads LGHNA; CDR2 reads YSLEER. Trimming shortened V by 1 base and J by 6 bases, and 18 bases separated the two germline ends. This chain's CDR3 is CASSQGKGWGVPEAFF. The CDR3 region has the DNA TGCGCCAGCAGCCAAGGAAAGGGCTGGGGAGTGCCTGAAGCTTTCTTT.

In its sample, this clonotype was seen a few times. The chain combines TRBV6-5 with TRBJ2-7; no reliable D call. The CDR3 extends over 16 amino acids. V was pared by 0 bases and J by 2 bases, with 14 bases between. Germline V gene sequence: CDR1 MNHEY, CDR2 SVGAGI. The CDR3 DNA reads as TGTGCCAGCAGTTACTCCAGACCGGAAGGTGCCTACGAGCAGTACTTC. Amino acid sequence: CASSYSRPEGAYEQYF.

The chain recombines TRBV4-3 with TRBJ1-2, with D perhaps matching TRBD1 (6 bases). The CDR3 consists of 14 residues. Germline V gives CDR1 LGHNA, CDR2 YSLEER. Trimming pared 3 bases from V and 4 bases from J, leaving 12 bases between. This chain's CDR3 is CASSQEQGAYGYTF. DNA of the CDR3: TGCGCCAGCAGCCAGGAACAGGGAGCCTATGGCTACACCTTC.

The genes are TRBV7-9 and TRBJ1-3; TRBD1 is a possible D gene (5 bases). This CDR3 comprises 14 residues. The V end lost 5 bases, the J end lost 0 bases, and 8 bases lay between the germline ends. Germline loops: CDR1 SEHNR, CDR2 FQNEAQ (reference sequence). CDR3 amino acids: CASSPGLSGNTIYF. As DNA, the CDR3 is TGTGCCAGCAGCCCAGGGCTCTCTGGAAACACCATATATTTT.

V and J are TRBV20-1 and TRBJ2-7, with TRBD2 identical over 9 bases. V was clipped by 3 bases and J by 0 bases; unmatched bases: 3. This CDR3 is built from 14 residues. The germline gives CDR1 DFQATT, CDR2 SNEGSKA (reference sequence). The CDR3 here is CSASLAGASYEQYV. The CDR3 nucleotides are TGCAGTGCTAGCTTAGCGGGAGCCTCCTACGAGCAGTACGTC.

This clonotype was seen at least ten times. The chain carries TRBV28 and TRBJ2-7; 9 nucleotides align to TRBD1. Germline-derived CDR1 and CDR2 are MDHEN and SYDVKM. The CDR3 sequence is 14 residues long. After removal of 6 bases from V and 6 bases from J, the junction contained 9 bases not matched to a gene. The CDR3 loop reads CASRGPGQGIEQYV. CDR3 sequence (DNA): TGTGCCAGCAGGGGACCGGGACAGGGCATCGAGCAGTACGTC.

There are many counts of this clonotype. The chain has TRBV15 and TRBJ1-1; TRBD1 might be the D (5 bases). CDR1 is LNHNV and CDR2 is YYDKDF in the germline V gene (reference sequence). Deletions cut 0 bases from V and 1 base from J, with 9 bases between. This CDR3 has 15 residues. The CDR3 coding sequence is TGTGCCACCAGCAGAGACCCCCAGGGGAACACTGAAGCTTTCTTT. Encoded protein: CATSRDPQGNTEAFF.

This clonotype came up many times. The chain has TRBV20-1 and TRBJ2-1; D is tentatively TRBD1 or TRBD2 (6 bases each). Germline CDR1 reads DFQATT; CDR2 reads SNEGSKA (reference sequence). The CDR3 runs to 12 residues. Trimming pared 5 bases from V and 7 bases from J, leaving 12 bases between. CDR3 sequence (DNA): TGCAGTGCTCCGGGGGCGCGGAATGAGCAGTTCTTC. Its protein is CSAPGARNEQFF.

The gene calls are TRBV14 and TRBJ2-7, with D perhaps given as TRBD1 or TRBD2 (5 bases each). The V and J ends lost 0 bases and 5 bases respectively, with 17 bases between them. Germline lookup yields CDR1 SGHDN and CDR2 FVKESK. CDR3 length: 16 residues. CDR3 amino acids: CASSQDGDPGWDEQYV. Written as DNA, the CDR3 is TGTGCCAGCAGCCAAGATGGGGACCCGGGTTGGGACGAGCAGTACGTC.

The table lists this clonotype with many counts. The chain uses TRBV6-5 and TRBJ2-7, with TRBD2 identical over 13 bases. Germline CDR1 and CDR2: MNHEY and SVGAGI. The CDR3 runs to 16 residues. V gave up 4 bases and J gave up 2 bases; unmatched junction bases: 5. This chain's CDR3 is CASSSKLAGGAYEQYV. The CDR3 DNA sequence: TGTGCCAGCAGTTCCAAACTAGCGGGGGGGGCCTACGAGCAGTACGTC.

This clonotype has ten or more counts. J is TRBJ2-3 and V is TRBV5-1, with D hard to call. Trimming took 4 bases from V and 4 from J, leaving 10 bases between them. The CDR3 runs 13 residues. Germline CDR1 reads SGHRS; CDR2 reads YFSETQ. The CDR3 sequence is CASSITGPDTQYF. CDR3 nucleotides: TGCGCCAGCAGCATCACCGGGCCAGATACGCAGTATTTT.

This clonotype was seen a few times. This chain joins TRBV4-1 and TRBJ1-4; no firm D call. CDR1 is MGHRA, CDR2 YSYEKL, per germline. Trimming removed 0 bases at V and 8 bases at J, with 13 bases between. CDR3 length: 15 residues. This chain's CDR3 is CASSQEGNAWEKLFF. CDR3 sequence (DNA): TGCGCCAGCAGCCAAGAGGGTAACGCCTGGGAAAAACTGTTTTTT.

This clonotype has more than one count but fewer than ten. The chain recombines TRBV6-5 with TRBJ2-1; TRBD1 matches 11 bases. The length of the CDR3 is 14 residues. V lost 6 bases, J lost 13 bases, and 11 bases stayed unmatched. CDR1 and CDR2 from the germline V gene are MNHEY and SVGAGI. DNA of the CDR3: TGTGCCAGCAGCTTACTGGACAGGGGGCGAATCCAGTTCTTC. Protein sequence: CASSLLDRGRIQFF.

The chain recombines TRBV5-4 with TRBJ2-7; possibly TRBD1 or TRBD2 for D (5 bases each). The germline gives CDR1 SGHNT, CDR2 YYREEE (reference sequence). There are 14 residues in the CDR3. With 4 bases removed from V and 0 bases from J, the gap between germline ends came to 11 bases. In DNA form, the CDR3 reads TGTGCCAGCAGCCCGACGGGACCCTCCTACGAGCAGTACTTC. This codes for CASSPTGPSYEQYF.

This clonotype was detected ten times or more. The CDR3 here is CATSDSGTDTQYF. The CDR3 coding sequence is TGTGCCACCAGTGATAGCGGCACAGATACGCAGTATTTT. V and J are TRBV24-1 and TRBJ2-3; no firm D call. Germline CDR1 and CDR2: KGHDR and SFDVKD. The CDR3 spans 13 residues. V lost 3 bases, J lost 1 base, and 4 bases lay in between.

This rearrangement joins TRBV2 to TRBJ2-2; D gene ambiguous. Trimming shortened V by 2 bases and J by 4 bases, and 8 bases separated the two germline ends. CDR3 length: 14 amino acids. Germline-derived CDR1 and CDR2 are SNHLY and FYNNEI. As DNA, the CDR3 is TGTGCCAGCAGTGAACAAGGGCGCACCGGGGAGCTGTTTTTT. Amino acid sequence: CASSEQGRTGELFF.

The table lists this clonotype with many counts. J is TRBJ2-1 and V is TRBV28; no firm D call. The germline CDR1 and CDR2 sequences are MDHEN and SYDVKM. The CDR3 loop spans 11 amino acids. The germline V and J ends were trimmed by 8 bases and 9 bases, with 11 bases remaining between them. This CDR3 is CASGGTVEQFF. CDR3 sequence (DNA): TGTGCCAGCGGTGGAACAGTTGAGCAGTTCTTC.

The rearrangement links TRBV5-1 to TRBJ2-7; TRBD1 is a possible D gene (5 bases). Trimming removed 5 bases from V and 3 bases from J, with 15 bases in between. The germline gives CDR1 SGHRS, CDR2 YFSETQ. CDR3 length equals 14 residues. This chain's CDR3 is CASSQDRDSYEQYF. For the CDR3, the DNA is TGCGCCAGCAGTCAGGACCGAGACAGCTACGAGCAGTACTTC.

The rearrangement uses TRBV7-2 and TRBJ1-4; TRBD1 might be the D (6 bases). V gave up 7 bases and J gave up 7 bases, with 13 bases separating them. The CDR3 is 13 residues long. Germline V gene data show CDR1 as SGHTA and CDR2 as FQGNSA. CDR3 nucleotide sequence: TGTGCCAGCAATTCGAGGGGGAGTGAAAAACTGTTTTTT. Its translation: CASNSRGSEKLFF.

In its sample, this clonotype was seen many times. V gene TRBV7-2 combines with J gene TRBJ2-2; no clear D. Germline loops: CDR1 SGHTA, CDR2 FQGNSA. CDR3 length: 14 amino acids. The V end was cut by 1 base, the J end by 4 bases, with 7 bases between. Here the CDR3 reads CASSLEQITGELFF. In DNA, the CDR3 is TGTGCCAGCAGCTTAGAACAGATCACCGGGGAGCTGTTTTTT.

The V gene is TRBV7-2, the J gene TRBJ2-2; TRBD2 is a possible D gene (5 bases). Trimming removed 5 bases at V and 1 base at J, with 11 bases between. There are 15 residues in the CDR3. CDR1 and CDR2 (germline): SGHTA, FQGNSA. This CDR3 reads CASSLGLMNTGELFF. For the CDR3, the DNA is TGTGCCAGCAGCCTCGGACTGATGAACACCGGGGAGCTGTTTTTT.

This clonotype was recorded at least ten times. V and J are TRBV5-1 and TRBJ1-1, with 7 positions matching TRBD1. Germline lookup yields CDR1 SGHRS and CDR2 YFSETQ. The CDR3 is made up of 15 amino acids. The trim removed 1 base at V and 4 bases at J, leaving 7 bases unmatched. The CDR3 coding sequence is TGCGCCAGCAGCTTGTATCGACAGGGAAGCACTGAAGCTTTCTTT. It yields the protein CASSLYRQGSTEAFF.

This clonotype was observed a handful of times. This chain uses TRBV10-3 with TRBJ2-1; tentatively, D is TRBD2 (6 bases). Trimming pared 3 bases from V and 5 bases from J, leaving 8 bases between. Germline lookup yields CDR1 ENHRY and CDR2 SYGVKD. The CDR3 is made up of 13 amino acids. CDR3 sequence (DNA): TGTGCCATCAGTGATTGGGGGGACAATGAGCAGTTCTTC. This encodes CAISDWGDNEQFF.